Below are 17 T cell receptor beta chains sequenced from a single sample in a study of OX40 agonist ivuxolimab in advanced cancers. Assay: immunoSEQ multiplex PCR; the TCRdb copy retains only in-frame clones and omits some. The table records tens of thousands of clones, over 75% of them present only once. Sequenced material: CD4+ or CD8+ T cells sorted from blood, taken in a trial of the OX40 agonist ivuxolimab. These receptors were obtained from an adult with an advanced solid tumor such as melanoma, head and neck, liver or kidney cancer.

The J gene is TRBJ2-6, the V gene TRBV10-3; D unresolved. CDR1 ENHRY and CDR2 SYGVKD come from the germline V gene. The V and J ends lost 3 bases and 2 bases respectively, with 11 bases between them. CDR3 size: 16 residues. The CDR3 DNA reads TGTGCCATCAGTGACCCGACCGCGCCTGGGGCCAACGTCCTGACTTTC. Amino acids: CAISDPTAPGANVLTF.

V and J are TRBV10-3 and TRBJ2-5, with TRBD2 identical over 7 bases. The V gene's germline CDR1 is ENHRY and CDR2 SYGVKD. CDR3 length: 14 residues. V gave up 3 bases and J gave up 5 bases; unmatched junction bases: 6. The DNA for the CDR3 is TGTGCCATCAGTGATCCCCAGGGAGGGGAGACCCAGTACTTC. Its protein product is CAISDPQGGETQYF.

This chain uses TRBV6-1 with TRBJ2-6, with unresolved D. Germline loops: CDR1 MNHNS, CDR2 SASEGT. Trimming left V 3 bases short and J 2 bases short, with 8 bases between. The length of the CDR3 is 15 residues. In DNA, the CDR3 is TGTGCCAGCAGTGAGTATGTCGCTGGGGCCAACGTCCTGACTTTC. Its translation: CASSEYVAGANVLTF.

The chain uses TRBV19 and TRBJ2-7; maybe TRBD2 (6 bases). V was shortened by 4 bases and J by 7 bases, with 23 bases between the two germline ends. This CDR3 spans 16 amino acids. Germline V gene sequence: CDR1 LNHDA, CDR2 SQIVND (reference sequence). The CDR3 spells CASSSTAFKGTREQYF. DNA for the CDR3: TGTGCCAGTAGTAGTACGGCCTTTAAGGGGACTCGAGAGCAGTACTTC.

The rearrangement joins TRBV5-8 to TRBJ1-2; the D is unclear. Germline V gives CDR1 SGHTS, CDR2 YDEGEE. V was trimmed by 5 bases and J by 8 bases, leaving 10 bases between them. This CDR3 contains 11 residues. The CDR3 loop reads CASSRPSGYTF. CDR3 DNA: TGTGCCAGCAGTCGCCCTTCAGGCTACACCTTC.

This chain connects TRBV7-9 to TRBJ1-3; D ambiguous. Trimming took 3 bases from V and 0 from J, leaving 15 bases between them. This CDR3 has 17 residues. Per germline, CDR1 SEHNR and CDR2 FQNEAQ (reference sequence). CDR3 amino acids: CASSLREGSHSGNTIYF. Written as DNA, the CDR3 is TGTGCCAGCAGCTTGCGTGAGGGTTCTCACTCTGGAAACACCATATATTTT.

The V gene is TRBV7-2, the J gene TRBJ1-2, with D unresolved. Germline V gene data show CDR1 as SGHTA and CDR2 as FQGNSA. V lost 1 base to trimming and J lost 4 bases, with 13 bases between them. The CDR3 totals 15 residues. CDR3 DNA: TGTGCCAGCAGCTTAGGGAGTCGGCAGTCCTATGGCTACACCTTC. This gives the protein CASSLGSRQSYGYTF.

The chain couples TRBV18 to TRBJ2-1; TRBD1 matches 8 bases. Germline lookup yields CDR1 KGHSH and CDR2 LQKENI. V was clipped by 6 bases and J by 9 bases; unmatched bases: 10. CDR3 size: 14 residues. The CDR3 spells CASSPGQGGGEQFF. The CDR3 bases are TGTGCCAGCTCCCCCGGACAGGGCGGAGGTGAGCAGTTCTTC.

CDR3 nucleotide sequence: TGTGCCAGCAGCACAGATGGGCAGGGGAGGGAGCAGTACTTC. Protein sequence: CASSTDGQGREQYF. The V and J genes are TRBV7-2 and TRBJ2-7; D possibly uses TRBD1 or TRBD2 (6 bases each). Germline CDR1 reads SGHTA; CDR2 reads FQGNSA. Trimming removed 5 bases from V and 7 bases from J, with 18 bases in between. The CDR3 extends over 14 amino acids.

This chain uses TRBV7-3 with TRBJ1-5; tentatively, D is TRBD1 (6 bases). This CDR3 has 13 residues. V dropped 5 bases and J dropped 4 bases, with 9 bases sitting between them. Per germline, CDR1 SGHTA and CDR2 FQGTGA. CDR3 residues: CASSPDRNQPQHF. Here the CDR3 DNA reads TGTGCCAGCAGCCCGGACAGAAATCAGCCCCAGCATTTT.

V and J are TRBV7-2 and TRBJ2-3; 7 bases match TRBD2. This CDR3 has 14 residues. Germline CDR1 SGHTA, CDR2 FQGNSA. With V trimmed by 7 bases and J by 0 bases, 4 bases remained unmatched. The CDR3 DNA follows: TGTGCCAGCAAGAGCGGGACTAGCACAGATACGCAGTATTTT. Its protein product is CASKSGTSTDTQYF.

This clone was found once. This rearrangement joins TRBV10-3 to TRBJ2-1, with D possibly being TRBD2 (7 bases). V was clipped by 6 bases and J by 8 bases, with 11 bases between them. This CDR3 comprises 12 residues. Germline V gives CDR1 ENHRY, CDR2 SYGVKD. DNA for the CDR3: TGTGCCATCAGGGGGGAGGGGGATGAGCAGTTCTTC. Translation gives CAIRGEGDEQFF.

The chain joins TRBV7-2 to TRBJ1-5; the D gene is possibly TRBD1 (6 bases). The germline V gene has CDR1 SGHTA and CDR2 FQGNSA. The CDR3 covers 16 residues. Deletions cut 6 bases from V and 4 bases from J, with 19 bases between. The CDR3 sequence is CASSKGDTLGNQPQHF. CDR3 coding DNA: TGTGCCAGCAGTAAGGGGGACACCTTAGGGAATCAGCCCCAGCATTTT.

DNA of the CDR3: TGTGCCATCAGTGATTCGACAGGGACTGGGGACGAGCAGTACTTC. Translating it yields CAISDSTGTGDEQYF. V usage is TRBV10-3 and J usage is TRBJ2-7; tentatively, D is TRBD1 (7 bases). The germline gives CDR1 ENHRY, CDR2 SYGVKD. This CDR3 comprises 15 residues. The V end was cut by 3 bases, the J end by 5 bases, with 17 bases between.

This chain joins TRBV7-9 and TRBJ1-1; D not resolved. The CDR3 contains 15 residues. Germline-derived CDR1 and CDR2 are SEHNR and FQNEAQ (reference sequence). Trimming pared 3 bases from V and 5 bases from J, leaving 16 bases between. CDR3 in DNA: TGTGCCAGCAGCTTCTCCCGGGGTAGGGTAACTGAAGCTTTCTTT. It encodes CASSFSRGRVTEAFF.

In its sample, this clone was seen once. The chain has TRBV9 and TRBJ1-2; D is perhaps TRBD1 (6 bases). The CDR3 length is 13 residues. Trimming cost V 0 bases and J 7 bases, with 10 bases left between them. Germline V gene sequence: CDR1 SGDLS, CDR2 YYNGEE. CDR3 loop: CASSVDGQTGYTF. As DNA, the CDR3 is TGTGCCAGCAGCGTAGATGGACAGACTGGCTACACCTTC.

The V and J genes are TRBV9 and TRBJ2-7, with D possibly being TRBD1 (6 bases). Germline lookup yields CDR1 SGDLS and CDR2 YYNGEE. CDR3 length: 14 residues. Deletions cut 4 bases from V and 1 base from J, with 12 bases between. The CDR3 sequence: CASSPRQESYEQYF. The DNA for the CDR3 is TGTGCCAGCAGCCCGCGACAGGAGTCCTACGAGCAGTACTTC.